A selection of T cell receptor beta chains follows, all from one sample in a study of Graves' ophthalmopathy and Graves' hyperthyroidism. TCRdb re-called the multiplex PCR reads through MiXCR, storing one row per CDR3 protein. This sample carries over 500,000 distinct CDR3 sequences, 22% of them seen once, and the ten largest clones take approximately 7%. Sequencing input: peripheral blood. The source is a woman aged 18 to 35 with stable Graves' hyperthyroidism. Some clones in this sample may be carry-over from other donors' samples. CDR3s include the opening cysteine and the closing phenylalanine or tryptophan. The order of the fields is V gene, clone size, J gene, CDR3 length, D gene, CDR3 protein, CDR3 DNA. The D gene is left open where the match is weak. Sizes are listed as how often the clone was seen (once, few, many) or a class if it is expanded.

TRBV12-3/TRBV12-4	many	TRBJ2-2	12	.	CASSLAVGELFF	TGTGCCAGCAGTTTAGCTGTCGGGGAGCTGTTTTTT
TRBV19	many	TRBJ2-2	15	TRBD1	CASSPRQGNTGELFF	TGTGCCAGTAGTCCCCGACAGGGTAACACCGGGGAGCTGTTTTTT
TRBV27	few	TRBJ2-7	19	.	CASSLTGTPAPPDYYEQYF	TGTGCCAGCTCACTGACCGGGACCCCTGCCCCCCCCGACTACTACGAGCAGTACTTC
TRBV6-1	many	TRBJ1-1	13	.	CASSGQGVTEAFF	TGTGCCAGCAGTGGTCAGGGAGTGACTGAAGCTTTCTTT
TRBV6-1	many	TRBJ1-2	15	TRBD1	CASSKWTGQEYGYTF	TGTGCCAGCAGTAAATGGACAGGTCAAGAGTATGGCTACACCTTC
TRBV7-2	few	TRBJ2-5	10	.	CASNSETQYF	TGTGCCAGCAACTCAGAGACCCAGTACTTC
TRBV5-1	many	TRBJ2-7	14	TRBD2	CASSLKREVYEQYF	TGCGCCAGCAGCTTGAAGCGGGAGGTTTACGAGCAGTACTTC
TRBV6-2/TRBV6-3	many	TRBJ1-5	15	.	CASSLIDGYNQPQHF	TGTGCCAGCAGTTTAATAGACGGCTACAATCAGCCCCAGCATTTT
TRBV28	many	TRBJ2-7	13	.	CASSPSPRNEQYF	TGTGCCAGCAGCCCTTCCCCCCGGAACGAGCAGTACTTC
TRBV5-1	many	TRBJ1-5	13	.	CASSFLLGQPQHF	TGCGCCAGCAGCTTTCTACTGGGTCAGCCCCAGCATTTT
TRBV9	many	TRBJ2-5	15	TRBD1	CASSVGTGEQETQYF	TGTGCCAGCAGCGTAGGGACAGGGGAACAAGAGACCCAGTACTTC